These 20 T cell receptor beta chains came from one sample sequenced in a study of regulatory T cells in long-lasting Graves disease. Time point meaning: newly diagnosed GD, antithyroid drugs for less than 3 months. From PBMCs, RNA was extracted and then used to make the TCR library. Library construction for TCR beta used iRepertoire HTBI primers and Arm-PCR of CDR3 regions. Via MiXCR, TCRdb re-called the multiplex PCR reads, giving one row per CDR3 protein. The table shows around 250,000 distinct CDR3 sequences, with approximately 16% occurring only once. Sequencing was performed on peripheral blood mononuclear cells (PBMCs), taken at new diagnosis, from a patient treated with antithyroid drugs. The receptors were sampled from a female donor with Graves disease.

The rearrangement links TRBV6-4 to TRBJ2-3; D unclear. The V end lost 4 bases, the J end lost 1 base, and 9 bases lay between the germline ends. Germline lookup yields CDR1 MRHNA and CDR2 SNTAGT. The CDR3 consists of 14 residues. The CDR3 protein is CASSAADGTDTQYF. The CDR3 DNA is TGTGCCAGCAGTGCGGCAGACGGCACAGATACGCAGTATTTT.

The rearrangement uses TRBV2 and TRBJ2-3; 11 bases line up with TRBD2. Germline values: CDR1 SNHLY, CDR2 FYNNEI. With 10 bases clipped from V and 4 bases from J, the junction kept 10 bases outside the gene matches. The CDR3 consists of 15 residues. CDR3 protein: CAISTSGSSADTQYF. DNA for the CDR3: TGTGCCATCTCTACTAGCGGGAGTTCGGCAGATACGCAGTATTTT. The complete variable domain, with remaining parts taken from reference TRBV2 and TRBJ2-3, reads EPEVTQTPSHQVTQMGQEVILRCVPISNHLYFYWYRQILGQKVEFLVSFYNNEISEKSEIFDDQFSVERPDGSNFTLKIRSTKLEDSAMYFCAISTSGSSADTQYFGPGTRLTVL.

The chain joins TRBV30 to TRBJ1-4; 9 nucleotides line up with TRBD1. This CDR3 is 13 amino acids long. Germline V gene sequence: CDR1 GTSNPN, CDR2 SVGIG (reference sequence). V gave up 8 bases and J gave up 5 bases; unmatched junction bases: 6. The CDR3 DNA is TGTGCCACAGGGGGCGCGGGAAATGAAAAACTGTTTTTT. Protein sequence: CATGGAGNEKLFF.

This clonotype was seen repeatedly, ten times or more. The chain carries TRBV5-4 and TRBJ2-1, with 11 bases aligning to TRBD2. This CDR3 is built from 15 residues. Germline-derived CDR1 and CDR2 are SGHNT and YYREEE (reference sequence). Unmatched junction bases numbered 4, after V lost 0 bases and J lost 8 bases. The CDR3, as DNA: TGTGCCAGCAGCTTGGGCCTAGCGGGAGGATATGAGCAGTTCTTC. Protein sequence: CASSLGLAGGYEQFF.

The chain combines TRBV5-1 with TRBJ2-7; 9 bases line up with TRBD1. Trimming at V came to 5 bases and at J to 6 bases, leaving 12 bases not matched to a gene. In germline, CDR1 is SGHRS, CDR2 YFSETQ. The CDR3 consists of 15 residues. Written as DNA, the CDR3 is TGCGCCAGCAGGAAATCCACCGGGACAGGGACCGAGCAGTACTTC. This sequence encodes CASRKSTGTGTEQYF.

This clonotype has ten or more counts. The CDR3 DNA sequence: TGTGCCAGCAGCCCCACTAGGCAAGGGGAGCAGTTCTTC. Translated: CASSPTRQGEQFF. This chain connects TRBV3-1 to TRBJ2-1, with TRBD2 as a possible D gene (5 bases). The germline gives CDR1 LGHDT, CDR2 YNNKEL (reference sequence). The CDR3 totals 13 residues. Trimming removed 4 bases from V and 10 bases from J, with 14 bases in between.

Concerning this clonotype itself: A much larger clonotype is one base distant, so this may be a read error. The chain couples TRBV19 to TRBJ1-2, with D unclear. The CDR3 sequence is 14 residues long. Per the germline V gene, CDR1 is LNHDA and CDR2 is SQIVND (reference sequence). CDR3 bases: TGTGTCAGTACCTTTGGTAGAGGCATCTATGGCTACACCTTC. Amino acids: CVSTFGRGIYGYTF. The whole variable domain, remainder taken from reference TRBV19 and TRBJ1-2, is DGGITQSPKYLFRKEGQNVTLSCEQNLNHDAMYWYRQDPGQGLRLIYYSQIVNDFQKGDIAEGYSVSREKKESFPLTVTSAQKNPTAFYLCVSTFGRGIYGYTFGSGTRLTVV.

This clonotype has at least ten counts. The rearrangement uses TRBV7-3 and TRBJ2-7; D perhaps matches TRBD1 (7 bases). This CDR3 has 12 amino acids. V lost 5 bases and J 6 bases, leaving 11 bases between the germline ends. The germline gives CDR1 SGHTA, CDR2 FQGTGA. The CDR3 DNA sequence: TGTGCCAGCAGCCACCAGGGGGGCGAGCAGTACTTC. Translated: CASSHQGGEQYF.

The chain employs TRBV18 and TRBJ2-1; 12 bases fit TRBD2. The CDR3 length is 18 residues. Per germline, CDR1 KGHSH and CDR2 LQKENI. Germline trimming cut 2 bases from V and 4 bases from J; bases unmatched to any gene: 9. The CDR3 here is CASSPSKLAGGLYNEQFF. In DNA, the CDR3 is TGTGCCAGCTCACCATCGAAACTAGCGGGAGGACTGTACAATGAGCAGTTCTTC.

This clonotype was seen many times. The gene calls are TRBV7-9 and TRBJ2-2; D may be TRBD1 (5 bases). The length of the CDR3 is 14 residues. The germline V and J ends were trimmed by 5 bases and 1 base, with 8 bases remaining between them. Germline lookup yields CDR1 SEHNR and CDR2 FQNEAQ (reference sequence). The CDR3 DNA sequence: TGTGCCAGCAGCCTTGACAGGAACACCGGGGAGCTGTTTTTT. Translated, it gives CASSLDRNTGELFF.

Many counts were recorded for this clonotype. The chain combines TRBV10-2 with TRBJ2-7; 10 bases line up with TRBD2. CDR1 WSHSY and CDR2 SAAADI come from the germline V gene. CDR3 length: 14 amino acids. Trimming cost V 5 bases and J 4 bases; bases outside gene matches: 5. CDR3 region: CASSKLAGEYEQYF. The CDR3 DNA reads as TGCGCCAGCAGTAAGCTAGCGGGAGAGTACGAGCAGTACTTC.

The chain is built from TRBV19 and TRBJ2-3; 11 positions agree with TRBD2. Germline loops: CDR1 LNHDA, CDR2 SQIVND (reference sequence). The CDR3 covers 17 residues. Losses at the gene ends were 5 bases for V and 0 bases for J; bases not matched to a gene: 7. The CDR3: CASSAGLADLSTDTQYF. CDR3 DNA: TGTGCCAGTAGTGCGGGACTAGCGGACCTTAGCACAGATACGCAGTATTTT.

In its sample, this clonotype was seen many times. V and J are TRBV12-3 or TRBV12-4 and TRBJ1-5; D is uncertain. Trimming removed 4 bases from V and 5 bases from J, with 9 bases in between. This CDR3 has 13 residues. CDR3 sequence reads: CASSSRRDQPQHF. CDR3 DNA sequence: TGTGCCAGCAGTTCCCGACGGGATCAGCCCCAGCATTTT.

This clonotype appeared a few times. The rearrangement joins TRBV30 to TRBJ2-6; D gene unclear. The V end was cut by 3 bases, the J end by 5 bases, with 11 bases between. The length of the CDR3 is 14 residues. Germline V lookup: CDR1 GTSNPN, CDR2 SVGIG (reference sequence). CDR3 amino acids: CAWRNSFWANVLTF. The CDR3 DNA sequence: TGTGCCTGGAGGAACAGTTTCTGGGCCAACGTCCTGACTTTC.

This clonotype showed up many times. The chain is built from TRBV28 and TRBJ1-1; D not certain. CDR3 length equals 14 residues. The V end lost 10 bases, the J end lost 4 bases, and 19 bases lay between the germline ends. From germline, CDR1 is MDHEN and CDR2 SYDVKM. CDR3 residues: CATGGPGGSTEAFF. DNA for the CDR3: TGTGCCACCGGCGGCCCTGGAGGGAGCACTGAAGCTTTCTTT.

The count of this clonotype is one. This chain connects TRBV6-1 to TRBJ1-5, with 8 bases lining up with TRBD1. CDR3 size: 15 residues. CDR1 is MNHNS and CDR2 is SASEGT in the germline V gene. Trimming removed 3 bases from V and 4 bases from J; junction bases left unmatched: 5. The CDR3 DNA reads TGTGCCAGCAGTGATGGGACAGGCGTTAATCAGCCCCAGCATTTT. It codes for CASSDGTGVNQPQHF.

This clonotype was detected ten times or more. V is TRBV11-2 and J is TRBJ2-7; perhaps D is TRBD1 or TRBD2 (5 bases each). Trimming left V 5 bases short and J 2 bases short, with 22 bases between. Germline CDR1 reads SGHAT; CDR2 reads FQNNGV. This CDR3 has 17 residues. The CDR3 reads CASSHPGGSGGTYEQYF. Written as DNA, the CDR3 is TGTGCCAGCAGCCACCCTGGGGGAAGCGGAGGCACCTACGAGCAGTACTTC.

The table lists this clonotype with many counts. The CDR3 loop is CASRTGTGGSYEQYF. CDR3 DNA sequence: TGTGCCAGCAGGACCGGGACGGGCGGGAGCTACGAGCAGTACTTC. The chain uses TRBV6-1 and TRBJ2-7, with TRBD2 identical over 7 bases. V lost 6 bases to trimming and J lost 3 bases; unmatched junction nucleotides: 11. The CDR3 extends over 15 amino acids. Germline CDR1 and CDR2: MNHNS and SASEGT.

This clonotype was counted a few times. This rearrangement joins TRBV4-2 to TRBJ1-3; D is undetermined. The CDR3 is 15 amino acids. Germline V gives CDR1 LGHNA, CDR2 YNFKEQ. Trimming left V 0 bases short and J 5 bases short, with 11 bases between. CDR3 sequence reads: CASSQETNSRNTIYF. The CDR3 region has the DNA TGTGCCAGCAGCCAAGAGACTAACAGTAGAAACACCATATATTTT.

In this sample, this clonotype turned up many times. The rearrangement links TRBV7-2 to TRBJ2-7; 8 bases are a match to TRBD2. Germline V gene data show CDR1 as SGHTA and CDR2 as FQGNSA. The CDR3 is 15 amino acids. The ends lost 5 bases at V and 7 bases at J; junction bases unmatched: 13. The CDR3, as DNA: TGTGCCAGCAGCCCCAGCGGGAGTCTTGTGTGGGAGCAGTACTTC. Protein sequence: CASSPSGSLVWEQYF.